This T cell receptor (beta chain) was found in a study of blood T cells in healthy people across ages (dated by TCRdb to between 2014 and 2016). With regard to the full study: In model experiments, template switching captured about one uniquely barcoded TCR beta cDNA molecule for every two T cells. Age-related changes in TCR beta repertoire diversity were measured in the study by deep sequencing normalized with unique cDNA molecular identifiers. The donors were divided into four age groups: young (average approximately 15 years), middle-aged (about 39), aged (around 67) and long-lived (roughly 82). To avoid experimental bias, donors of different ages were distributed randomly across sequencing lanes. Two additional independent replicas of 1 million unique cDNA reads from the same blood draw were analyzed for two donors (one aged 18 to 30 and one aged 80 or older).

Systemically healthy Caucasian individuals from Russia, around 39 in total and aged roughly 6 to 100 years, were included as donors. Each donor gave around 9.5 milliliters of peripheral blood, collected into EDTA-treated Vacutainer tubes. Ficoll-Paque density-gradient centrifugation was used to isolate PBMCs, with at least 7 million obtained per sample. Trizol reagent was used to extract total RNA from PBMCs, with at least 5.5 micrograms per sample. The percentages of naive CD45RAhigh/CD27high T cells were determined by flow cytometry on a PBMC aliquot from every donor. The library was obtained by 5' RACE. TCRdb names Illumina HiSeq 2500 as the instrument used. A second PCR of roughly 6 to 11 cycles was run with a J-beta primer mix and a sample-barcoded 5' primer. A template-switch 5' adaptor carrying 12 random nucleotides introduced a unique molecular identifier onto each TCR beta cDNA molecule. At least 2.5 million CDR3-containing paired-end reads were obtained from each sample. First-strand cDNA was synthesized from all RNA with the Mint cDNA synthesis kit, primed by a TRBC-specific oligonucleotide. Following uracil-DNA glycosylase treatment, all cDNA underwent a first 18-cycle PCR with the universal primers M1SS and BC2_uni_R. In the paper's pipeline: Each sample was normalized by randomly selecting 1 million high-quality reads, each carrying a distinct molecular identifier. Instead of being binned into consensus sequences, reads that shared molecular identifiers were thrown out. CDR3 identification, clonotype clustering and error correction used MiTCR with a Q25 quality threshold and the strictest error-elimination algorithm. Lower-bound total TCR beta diversity was estimated with a nonparametric unseen species model using Euler transformation. The public sequencing data were trimmed at Q25 with fastp and processed into clonotypes with MiXCR by TCRdb, which kept only in-frame beta chains. Each entry merges the rows of one CDR3 protein and shows their most common DNA and genes. TCRdb, not the authors, supplied the V and J calls. In all, the sample holds roughly 930,000 distinct CDR3 sequences, and about 48% of those were seen once. Of the sample, 13% is held by the ten largest clones.

What the work shows at the level of the full study, not this receptor alone: Observed TCR beta diversity per million T cells fell roughly linearly with age, and a significant reduction was already apparent by age approximately 41. The CMV infection status of donors was not known, potentially confounding age-related changes in expanded clonotypes. Estimates of total diversity from one million sequenced T cells were regarded as lower bounds and underestimates. Bulk unsorted PBMC profiling prevented conclusive comparison of naive and antigen-experienced compartments. The percentage of naive T cells measured by flow cytometry correlated strongly with observed TCR beta diversity. Compared with the aged group, more naive CD4+ T cells, fewer expanded clones and increased TCR diversity were shown by the long-lived group, suggesting age selection.

Comments on this clonotype: No cognate antigen has been identified for it. Base qualities are not recorded, but no much larger clone differs from it by a single base.

From cysteine to phenylalanine, the CDR3 is 16 amino acids long. Only the CDR3 part of the read is kept: 48 bases, read in frame from the first base. The source is a man aged 25 to 40 in good health. The chain is made from TRBV21-1 and TRBJ1-2; TRBD1 is the table's D call, not checked against the DNA. TRBV21-1 is classified as a pseudogene. Sample: blood. The sequenced DNA is TGTGCCAGCAGCAAATGTGGCAGGGGGGAAGGTCGGGGCTACACCTTC. Translated, it gives CASSKCGRGEGRGYTF.